Shown below are 6 T cell receptor beta chains from a single sample sequenced in a study of cytomegalovirus exposure and HLA in healthy donors. With 60 Vbeta and 13 Jbeta primers, the PCR was carried out. Data came from immunoSEQ multiplex PCR; TCRdb stores just in-frame clones and leaves some out. The table shows about 130,000 clones, with approximately 74% occurring only once. The sequenced sample was PBMCs. These receptors were taken from a man between 35 and 55 years old in good health and CMV-seropositive.

The chain couples TRBV19 to TRBJ2-1; 9 positions agree with TRBD1. Germline V gene sequence: CDR1 LNHDA, CDR2 SQIVND (reference sequence). The CDR3 contains 15 residues. After removal of 6 bases from V and 7 bases from J, the junction contained 10 bases not matched to a gene. CDR3 nucleotide sequence: TGTGCCAGTAGCTCGACAGGGGGTCCTTGGAATGAGCAGTTCTTC. This encodes CASSSTGGPWNEQFF.

This clone has more than one count but fewer than ten. The gene calls are TRBV15 and TRBJ2-3, with D perhaps TRBD2 (6 bases). The germline V gene has CDR1 LNHNV and CDR2 YYDKDF (reference sequence). V was clipped by 0 bases and J by 3 bases, with 7 bases between them. The CDR3 has 14 amino acids. This chain's CDR3 is CATSRDRGTDTQYF. The CDR3 DNA reads TGTGCCACCAGCAGAGATCGGGGGACAGATACGCAGTATTTT.

The chain links TRBV10-3 to TRBJ1-2; TRBD1 aligns across 9 bases. Unmatched junction bases numbered 7, after V lost 4 bases and J lost 7 bases. The length of the CDR3 is 14 residues. Looked up from germline, CDR1 is ENHRY and CDR2 is SYGVKD. DNA for the CDR3: TGTGCCATCAGTGTTGAGACAGGGGGTGGTGGCTACACCTTC. This sequence encodes CAISVETGGGGYTF.

The rearrangement joins TRBV5-8 to TRBJ2-1; D unresolved. V was clipped by 2 bases and J by 0 bases, with 15 bases between them. Germline CDR1 and CDR2: SGHTS and YDEGEE. The length of the CDR3 is 17 residues. Written as DNA, the CDR3 is TGTGCCAGCAGCTTTTATTCCTCCACTGACTCCTACAATGAGCAGTTCTTC. It codes for CASSFYSSTDSYNEQFF.

The chain links TRBV4-1 to TRBJ1-3; perhaps TRBD1 as D (6 bases). V was clipped by 3 bases and J by 0 bases, with 18 bases between them. The CDR3 is 18 residues long. In germline, CDR1 is MGHRA, CDR2 YSYEKL. Here the CDR3 DNA reads TGCGCCAGCAGCCAGAGGGGGGAGGGGCCACTCTCTGGAAACACCATATATTTT. It yields the protein CASSQRGEGPLSGNTIYF.

V and J are TRBV9 and TRBJ2-7, with 10 bases identical to TRBD1. Trimming cost V 3 bases and J 3 bases; bases outside gene matches: 6. The CDR3 extends over 15 amino acids. Germline CDR1 and CDR2: SGDLS and YYNGEE. CDR3 in amino acids: CASSASGQGNYEQYF. CDR3 sequence (DNA): TGTGCCAGCAGCGCCTCGGGACAGGGGAACTACGAGCAGTACTTC. Full variable domain (rest looked up from reference TRBV9 and TRBJ2-7): DSGVTQTPKHLITATGQRVTLRCSPRSGDLSVYWYQQSLDQGLQFLIQYYNGEERAKGNILERFSAQQFPDLHSELNLSSLELGDSALYFCASSASGQGNYEQYFGPGTRLTVT.